The 27 T cell receptor beta chains presented below share a single source sample, sequenced in a study of T cells after yellow fever vaccination. MiXCR was run by TCRdb on the 5' RACE reads, yielding one entry per CDR3 protein. The table shows about 320,000 distinct CDR3 sequences, with approximately 11% occurring only once. The specimen was CD4+ T cells sorted from PBMCs, collected 45 days after the yellow fever booster vaccination. The receptors were sampled from a man younger than 35 who received the YFV17D yellow fever vaccine.

This clonotype has more than one count but fewer than ten. The rearrangement uses TRBV15 and TRBJ2-2, with TRBD2 matching 7 bases. The V segment lost 10 bases and the J segment 1 base; nucleotides outside the gene matches: 6. In germline, CDR1 is LNHNV, CDR2 YYDKDF (reference sequence). This CDR3 has 14 amino acids. The DNA of the CDR3 is TGTGCCATAGAGCGGGACTTGAACACCGGGGAGCTGTTTTTT. Amino acid sequence: CAIERDLNTGELFF.

Many counts were recorded for this clonotype. The chain employs TRBV4-3 and TRBJ2-1, with a tentative D call TRBD2 (5 bases). CDR1 is LGHNA, CDR2 YSLEER, per germline. This CDR3 has 15 residues. Between the trimmed V and J ends, which lost 4 bases and 0 bases, there was a span of 10 bases. In nucleotides, the CDR3 is TGCGCCAGCAGCCGGAGGTCCGGCTCCTACAATGAGCAGTTCTTC. It translates to CASSRRSGSYNEQFF.

V is TRBV3-2 and J is TRBJ2-5; the listed D gene, TRBD2, was not tested against the DNA. TRBV3-2 is classified as a pseudogene. The CDR3 is made up of 16 amino acids. CDR3 DNA: TGTGCCAGCAGCCCGGGACTAGCCGGCAAGCAAGAGACCCAGTACTTC. Its translation is CASSPGLAGKQETQYF.

In its sample, this clonotype was seen many times. DNA for the CDR3: TGTGCCACCAGCAGAGGAGGAGGGGGGGCCGTTAAGACCCAGTACTTC. Its translation: CATSRGGGGAVKTQYF. V gene TRBV15 combines with J gene TRBJ2-5, with a tentative D call TRBD2 (7 bases). The CDR3 spans 16 residues. CDR1 and CDR2 (germline): LNHNV, YYDKDF (reference sequence). The ends were cut back, 1 base at V and 6 bases at J, with 18 bases in the middle. The full variable domain, its missing parts supplied by reference TRBV15 and TRBJ2-5, is DAMVIQNPRYQVTQFGKPVTLSCSQTLNHNVMYWYQQKSSQAPKLLFHYYDKDFNNEADTPDNFQSRRPNTSFCFLDIRSPGLGDTAMYLCATSRGGGGAVKTQYFGPGTRLLVL.

V usage is TRBV5-5 and J usage is TRBJ1-6; maybe TRBD1 (5 bases). The CDR3 extends over 15 amino acids. Trimming pared 0 bases from V and 10 bases from J, leaving 14 bases between. The germline gives CDR1 SGHKS, CDR2 YYEKEE (reference sequence). CDR3 protein: CASSLDQGFYSPLHF. Written as DNA, the CDR3 is TGTGCCAGCAGCTTGGACCAGGGATTTTACTCACCCCTCCACTTT. Drawing the rest from reference TRBV5-5 and TRBJ1-6, the complete variable domain is DAGVTQSPTHLIKTRGQQVTLRCSPISGHKSVSWYQQVLGQGPQFIFQYYEKEERGRGNFPDRFSARQFPNYSSELNVNALLLGDSALYLCASSLDQGFYSPLHFGNGTRLTVT.

This clonotype turned up a few times. V is TRBV7-2 and J is TRBJ2-5, with 10 nucleotides matching TRBD2. This CDR3 has 17 amino acids. J lost 5 bases, V lost 5 bases, and 14 bases had no gene match. Germline-derived CDR1 and CDR2 are SGHTA and FQGNSA. CDR3 DNA: TGTGCCAGCAGCCCATCGAGCGGGGGGGCCGGAGGGGAGACCCAGTACTTC. It encodes CASSPSSGGAGGETQYF.

This clonotype turned up a few times. The rearrangement joins TRBV28 to TRBJ1-5; D gene uncertain. The CDR3 loop spans 13 amino acids. Germline V gene lookup returns CDR1 MDHEN and CDR2 SYDVKM. Trimming cost V 1 base and J 4 bases, with 5 bases left between them. The CDR3 spells CASSLLWNQPQHF. The CDR3 bases are TGTGCCAGCAGTTTATTATGGAATCAGCCCCAGCATTTT.

The sample holds many counts of this clonotype. The chain uses TRBV11-2 and TRBJ2-3, with no clear D. The V gene's germline CDR1 is SGHAT and CDR2 FQNNGV. The CDR3 spans 15 residues. V was shortened by 0 bases and J by 4 bases, with 11 bases between the two germline ends. Written as DNA, the CDR3 is TGTGCCAGCAGCTTAGATTGGGGAAGGGCAGATACGCAGTATTTT. Translation: CASSLDWGRADTQYF.

This clonotype was seen more than once but under ten times. This sequence joins TRBV20-1 and TRBJ1-4; 7 nucleotides align to TRBD1. Trimming at V came to 5 bases and at J to 6 bases, leaving 9 bases not matched to a gene. The CDR3 is 14 residues long. In germline, CDR1 is DFQATT, CDR2 SNEGSKA (reference sequence). The CDR3 loop is CSAAPGTEDEKLFF. The DNA of the CDR3 is TGCAGTGCTGCACCCGGGACAGAGGATGAAAAACTGTTTTTT.

This clonotype has only a few counts. The genes are TRBV4-1 and TRBJ2-7; 12 bases match TRBD2. The CDR3 totals 14 residues. V lost 1 base and J lost 6; bases outside the gene matches: 1. Germline lookup yields CDR1 MGHRA and CDR2 YSYEKL. Here the CDR3 reads CASSQGLAGVEQYF. Written as DNA, the CDR3 is TGCGCCAGCAGCCAAGGACTAGCGGGGGTCGAGCAGTACTTC.

The CDR3 coding sequence is TGTGCCATCATAGGGGGGGGCACAGATACGCAGTATTTT. This encodes CAIIGGGTDTQYF. This sequence joins TRBV10-3 and TRBJ2-3, with D perhaps TRBD2 (7 bases). CDR1 is ENHRY, CDR2 SYGVKD, per germline. Trimming left V 7 bases short and J 1 base short, with 9 bases between. The CDR3 contains 13 residues.

The chain uses TRBV18 and TRBJ2-7, with 9 nucleotides matching TRBD2. The CDR3 has 15 residues. Losses at the gene ends were 6 bases for V and 3 bases for J; bases not matched to a gene: 9. CDR1 KGHSH and CDR2 LQKENI come from the germline V gene. CDR3 nucleotides: TGTGCCAGCTCCCGACGGGCTAGCGGGGTCTACGAGCAGTACGTC. Encoded protein: CASSRRASGVYEQYV.

In its sample, this clonotype was seen a few times. This chain joins TRBV4-1 and TRBJ2-5; TRBD2 matches at 15 bases. The V and J ends lost 2 bases and 5 bases, in that order; junction bases with no gene match: 3. The CDR3 loop spans 16 amino acids. Germline CDR1 and CDR2: MGHRA and YSYEKL. CDR3 in amino acids: CASSQPGLAGGETQYF. The CDR3 DNA reads TGCGCCAGCAGCCAACCCGGACTAGCGGGGGGGGAGACCCAGTACTTC.

The chain uses TRBV6-5 and TRBJ1-2; D not certain. CDR1 is MNHEY and CDR2 is SVGAGI in the germline V gene. Trimming took 2 bases from V and 4 from J, leaving 14 bases between them. CDR3 size: 15 residues. CDR3 DNA sequence: TGTGCCAGCAGTTACCTCGGGCACTCTCTCTATGGCTACACCTTC. Its protein is CASSYLGHSLYGYTF.

The table lists this clonotype with many counts. The chain carries TRBV5-5 and TRBJ1-4; the match to TRBD1 covers 10 bases. With 1 base clipped from V and 9 bases from J, the junction kept 6 bases outside the gene matches. CDR3 length: 15 amino acids. Germline V CDR1 and CDR2: SGHKS, YYEKEE (reference sequence). The CDR3 DNA follows: TGTGCCAGCAGCTTGACAGGACAGGGGGTCCAAAAACTGTTTTTT. Its translation: CASSLTGQGVQKLFF. The full variable domain, in which reference TRBV5-5 and TRBJ1-4 provide the parts outside the CDR3, is DAGVTQSPTHLIKTRGQQVTLRCSPISGHKSVSWYQQVLGQGPQFIFQYYEKEERGRGNFPDRFSARQFPNYSSELNVNALLLGDSALYLCASSLTGQGVQKLFFGSGTQLSVL.

A few counts support this clonotype. The chain joins TRBV11-2 to TRBJ2-7; D perhaps matches TRBD2 (6 bases). Germline V gene lookup returns CDR1 SGHAT and CDR2 FQNNGV. This CDR3 is 14 amino acids long. V was trimmed by 5 bases and J by 7 bases, leaving 18 bases between them. For the CDR3, the DNA is TGTGCCAGCAGCGTAGGCCCCGGGGGAAGTGAGCAGTACGTC. Translated, it gives CASSVGPGGSEQYV.

Of note for this clonotype: The junction and the germline gene differ at one end; a read error may be behind it. The genes are TRBV20-1 and TRBJ1-1; possible D gene TRBD1, 5 bases. Germline CDR1 reads DFQATT; CDR2 reads SNEGSKA (reference sequence). CDR3 length: 10 residues. CDR3 DNA sequence: TGCAGTGCCCAAGGGGACGGACGGAACTTT. It yields the protein CSAQGDGRNF.

This clonotype was observed at least ten times. The V gene is TRBV7-3, the J gene TRBJ2-3, with 12 bases fitting TRBD2. CDR1 SGHTA and CDR2 FQGTGA come from the germline V gene. J gave up 1 base and V 4 bases, and 6 bases lay outside the gene matches. This CDR3 contains 17 residues. The CDR3 spells CASSSRLAGDRTDTQYF. DNA of the CDR3: TGTGCCAGCAGCTCGCGACTAGCGGGGGACCGCACAGATACGCAGTATTTT.

The chain combines TRBV27 with TRBJ1-6; D not certain. CDR3 length: 12 amino acids. V lost 3 bases to trimming and J lost 9 bases, with 6 bases between them. The germline gives CDR1 MNHEY, CDR2 SMNVEV (reference sequence). CDR3 loop: CASSFVGSPLHF. CDR3 nucleotide sequence: TGTGCCAGCAGTTTTGTTGGTTCACCCCTCCACTTT.

The genes are TRBV7-2 and TRBJ1-1; no firm D call. Germline-derived CDR1 and CDR2 are SGHTA and FQGNSA. The CDR3 length is 14 residues. V shed 2 bases and J shed 4 bases, with 11 bases lying between them. The chain's CDR3 is CASSLKFLGTEAFF. DNA for the CDR3: TGTGCCAGCAGCTTAAAATTCCTAGGCACTGAAGCTTTCTTT.

This clonotype was observed at least ten times. The chain carries TRBV7-2 and TRBJ2-5; 10 bases line up with TRBD2. The germline gives CDR1 SGHTA, CDR2 FQGNSA. The V and J ends lost 2 bases and 5 bases, in that order; junction bases with no gene match: 5. The CDR3 contains 15 residues. The CDR3 sequence: CASSLSLAGAETQYF. The CDR3 nucleotides are TGTGCCAGCAGCTTAAGTCTAGCGGGGGCTGAGACCCAGTACTTC.

This clonotype showed up just a few times. This chain links TRBV20-1 with TRBJ1-1; D gene uncertain. This CDR3 spans 14 amino acids. CDR1 is DFQATT, CDR2 SNEGSKA, per germline (reference sequence). Deletions cut 0 bases from V and 0 bases from J, with 8 bases between. The CDR3 here is CSARDRILNTEAFF. The CDR3 region has the DNA TGCAGTGCTAGAGATCGGATCTTGAACACTGAAGCTTTCTTT.

V usage is TRBV20-1 and J usage is TRBJ2-1, with a weak D call TRBD2 (7 bases). Trimming left V 6 bases short and J 15 bases short, with 21 bases between. CDR3 size: 12 residues. CDR1 and CDR2 (germline): DFQATT, SNEGSKA (reference sequence). CDR3 loop: CSAPLTGGSTFF. The CDR3 nucleotides read TGCAGTGCCCCCCTTACGGGGGGCTCTACGTTCTTC.

The genes are TRBV2 and TRBJ2-7; D unclear. The CDR3 totals 12 residues. The V and J ends lost 2 bases and 7 bases respectively, with 9 bases between them. CDR1 is SNHLY and CDR2 is FYNNEI in the germline V gene. DNA for the CDR3: TGTGCCAGCAGTGAAACGGAGTATGAGCAGTACGTC. It codes for CASSETEYEQYV.

This chain links TRBV9 with TRBJ1-2, with D possibly being TRBD1 (6 bases). Germline CDR1 and CDR2: SGDLS and YYNGEE. The V gene lost 0 bases and the J gene lost 3 bases, with 12 bases spanning the gap. This CDR3 is 15 amino acids long. The CDR3 is CASSVEGGTHYGYTF. For the CDR3, the DNA is TGTGCCAGCAGCGTAGAAGGGGGGACCCACTATGGCTACACCTTC.

CDR3 sequence: CASSQGGQGGYTF. DNA of the CDR3: TGTGCCAGCAGCCAAGGCGGCCAGGGAGGCTACACCTTC. The chain has TRBV3-1 and TRBJ1-2; possibly TRBD1 for D (5 bases). V was clipped by 1 base and J by 8 bases, with 11 bases between them. The CDR3 extends over 13 amino acids. Germline loops: CDR1 LGHDT, CDR2 YNNKEL (reference sequence).

The chain employs TRBV9 and TRBJ1-3; tentatively, D is TRBD1 (5 bases). Germline-derived CDR1 and CDR2 are SGDLS and YYNGEE. The CDR3 is 14 amino acids. The V and J ends lost 0 bases and 3 bases respectively, with 7 bases between them. The CDR3 nucleotides are TGTGCCAGCAGCGTAGAGCAGGGTGGAAACACCATATATTTT. Protein: CASSVEQGGNTIYF.